The text below deals with one T cell receptor (beta chain). Its antigen is currently unknown. CDR3 length: 16 residues. The V end lost 2 bases, the J end lost 4 bases, and 17 bases lay between the germline ends. CDR1 and CDR2 from the germline V gene are SGHNT and YENEEA. The sample originates from a study of Tregs in tolerant kidney transplant recipients. Points from the study as a whole: No direct test of biological reproducibility was done here. In tolerant patients, donor-specific Tregs outgrew total Tregs, suggesting antigen-driven expansion. Changing PCR primers prevented nucleotide comparison between some patients' samples.

Mixed chimerism was transient after nonmyeloablative marrow transplants from related graft donors. Produced via immunoSEQ multiplex PCR; TCRdb's table is partial and in-frame only. The data show tens of thousands of clones, roughly 91% seen once. This material consisted of CD4+ T cells from blood (PBMCs), taken 24 months after the transplant. The source is a human patient who received a combined kidney and bone marrow transplant. The graft donor may be the source of some T cells. The chain is built from TRBV11-3 and TRBJ1-2; D call uncertain. The CDR3: CASSLSGRSPPYGYTF. The CDR3 bases are TGTGCCAGCAGCTTAAGCGGGAGATCCCCCCCCTATGGCTACACCTTC.